This section outlines one TCR beta chain sequence together with its context. The target antigen is unknown. The sample is drawn from a study of immune characteristics of hereditary and idiopathic chronic pancreatitis. Study observations and caveats: Samples were taken only at TPIAT; differing disease duration may matter.

Patients having total pancreatectomy with islet autotransplantation provided the chronic pancreatitis pancreas tissue. Patients with known diabetes were not included. The CDR3 length is 18 residues. Generated by immunoSEQ multiplex PCR, the TCRdb table keeps only in-frame clones and is missing some. The sample gives around 10,000 clones, 70% to 80% of which show up once; 13% to 15% is in the top ten. The source is a human donor with chronic pancreatitis. The specimen sequenced was pancreas tissue with idiopathic chronic pancreatitis. J is TRBJ1-1 and V is TRBV7-5; the D segment call TRBD1 is taken from the table without a DNA check. TRBV7-5 is given as a pseudogene. In nucleotides, the CDR3 is TGTGTCAGAAGCTCACCGGGACAGGGAGGGAGTTGGTGCACTGAAGCTTTCTTT. Protein sequence: CVRSSPGQGGSWCTEAFF.